This entry lists 30 T cell receptor beta chains sequenced from one sample in a study of blood T cell repertoires in COVID-19. The protocol was immunoSEQ multiplex PCR, while the TCRdb copy is restricted to in-frame clones and leaves out a portion. The data contain 190,000 or so clones, 87% of them singletons. Material for sequencing was PBMCs or T cells enriched from blood (not recorded which). The receptors shown here come from a woman aged 25 to 39 who had recovered from COVID-19.

The V call is TRBV5-6, the J call TRBJ1-3; D is perhaps TRBD1 (5 bases). There are 16 residues in the CDR3. Germline CDR1 is SGHDT and CDR2 is YYEEEE. The V gene lost 0 bases and the J gene lost 0 bases, with 10 bases spanning the gap. CDR3: CASSLGQSLSGNTIYF. The CDR3 DNA sequence: TGTGCCAGCAGCTTGGGACAGAGCCTCTCTGGAAACACCATATATTTT.

The rearrangement links TRBV5-1 to TRBJ2-1; 14 bases line up with TRBD2. The ends lost 4 bases at V and 4 bases at J; junction bases unmatched: 7. There are 17 residues in the CDR3. Germline-derived CDR1 and CDR2 are SGHRS and YFSETQ. CDR3 sequence: CASSLTRLAGGYNEQFF. The CDR3 nucleotides read TGCGCCAGCAGCCTCACCCGACTAGCGGGAGGGTACAATGAGCAGTTCTTC.

The genes are TRBV4-3 and TRBJ2-1; TRBD1 aligns across 7 bases. J gave up 10 bases and V 0 bases, and 6 bases lay outside the gene matches. The CDR3 is made up of 14 amino acids. CDR1 and CDR2 from the germline V gene are LGHNA and YSLEER. CDR3 nucleotide sequence: TGCGCCAGCAGCCAAGAAGGGACAGTAGGGGAGCAGTTCTTC. Translating it yields CASSQEGTVGEQFF.

The chain recombines TRBV30 with TRBJ2-1; 7 nucleotides align to TRBD1. This CDR3 comprises 14 residues. V shed 3 bases and J 5 bases; nucleotides not matched to a gene: 7. Germline V CDR1 and CDR2: GTSNPN, SVGIG (reference sequence). The CDR3 protein is CAWSNDRANNEQFF. CDR3 coding DNA: TGTGCCTGGAGCAACGACAGGGCTAACAATGAGCAGTTCTTC. Full variable domain (remainder filled in from reference TRBV30 and TRBJ2-1): SQTIHQWPATLVQPVGSPLSLECTVEGTSNPNLYWYRQAAGRGLQLLFYSVGIGQISSEVPQNLSASRPQDRQFILSSKKLLLSDSGFYLCAWSNDRANNEQFFGPGTRLTVL.

This rearrangement joins TRBV4-2 to TRBJ1-3; D remains ambiguous. V was trimmed by 0 bases and J by 2 bases, leaving 5 bases between them. The CDR3 runs to 14 residues. In germline, CDR1 is LGHNA, CDR2 YNFKEQ. The CDR3 DNA is TGTGCCAGCAGCCAAGAGAGGGCTGGAAACACCATATATTTT. Translating it yields CASSQERAGNTIYF.

The chain couples TRBV9 to TRBJ1-1; TRBD1 aligns across 12 bases. This CDR3 region has 18 residues. V was clipped by 2 bases and J by 3 bases; unmatched bases: 11. The germline V gene encodes CDR1 SGDLS and CDR2 YYNGEE. In DNA, the CDR3 is TGTGCCAGCAGCGTCCCGCGGGGACAGGGGGCCTGTGACACTGAAGCTTTCTTT. Its translation is CASSVPRGQGACDTEAFF. The full variable domain, with the rest looked up from reference TRBV9 and TRBJ1-1, is DSGVTQTPKHLITATGQRVTLRCSPRSGDLSVYWYQQSLDQGLQFLIQYYNGEERAKGNILERFSAQQFPDLHSELNLSSLELGDSALYFCASSVPRGQGACDTEAFFGQGTRLTVV.

This clone was seen just once. This chain connects TRBV7-8 to TRBJ2-3; D gene unclear. Per germline, CDR1 SGHVS and CDR2 FQNEAQ. V was clipped by 5 bases and J by 4 bases, with 10 bases between them. The length of the CDR3 is 13 residues. The chain's CDR3 is CASSRSTADTQYF. The CDR3, as DNA: TGTGCCAGCAGCCGAAGCACGGCAGATACGCAGTATTTT.

This chain links TRBV5-1 with TRBJ2-7; 10 nucleotides agree with TRBD2. The CDR3 is 18 amino acids. V trimming: 4 bases; J trimming: 1 base; junction bases outside the gene matches: 14. Germline CDR1 reads SGHRS; CDR2 reads YFSETQ. DNA of the CDR3: TGCGCCAGCAGCCCAACCATTAGGGGAGCGGGGGGGTCCTACGAGCAGTACTTC. This encodes CASSPTIRGAGGSYEQYF. Variable domain in full (rest from reference TRBV5-1 and TRBJ2-7): KAGVTQTPRYLIKTRGQQVTLSCSPISGHRSVSWYQQTPGQGLQFLFEYFSETQRNKGNFPGRFSGRQFSNSRSEMNVSTLELGDSALYLCASSPTIRGAGGSYEQYFGPGTRLTVT.

This rearrangement joins TRBV27 to TRBJ2-5, with 8 positions matching TRBD2. Germline lookup yields CDR1 MNHEY and CDR2 SMNVEV (reference sequence). CDR3 length equals 14 residues. V shed 6 bases and J 10 bases; nucleotides not matched to a gene: 13. CDR3 coding DNA: TGTGCCAGCAGCCGTGGGGCCGCCGCGGGGGGCCAGTACTTC. Amino acids: CASSRGAAAGGQYF.

The rearrangement uses TRBV5-4 and TRBJ1-5; tentative D call: TRBD1 (6 bases). The V gene lost 2 bases and the J gene lost 2 bases, with 11 bases spanning the gap. This CDR3 has 15 amino acids. Germline CDR1 SGHNT, CDR2 YYREEE (reference sequence). For the CDR3, the DNA is TGTGCCAGCAGCTTTGGGGGCGCGGGCAATCAGCCCCAGCATTTT. It yields the protein CASSFGGAGNQPQHF.

This chain joins TRBV9 and TRBJ2-2, with 7 bases identical to TRBD2. Germline loops: CDR1 SGDLS, CDR2 YYNGEE. This CDR3 has 14 amino acids. Trimming cost V 5 bases and J 4 bases; bases outside gene matches: 5. CDR3 DNA sequence: TGTGCCAGCAGTGCTGGGGAGGGCACCGGGGAGCTGTTTTTT. Its translation: CASSAGEGTGELFF.

The chain links TRBV6-5 to TRBJ1-1, with 7 bases lining up with TRBD1. After removal of 4 bases from V and 1 base from J, the junction contained 3 bases not matched to a gene. The CDR3 covers 14 residues. Germline V gives CDR1 MNHEY, CDR2 SVGAGI. The CDR3 protein is CASSSTGENTEAFF. In nucleotides, the CDR3 is TGTGCCAGCAGTTCTACAGGGGAGAACACTGAAGCTTTCTTT.

The chain couples TRBV6-5 to TRBJ1-1; 10 nucleotides agree with TRBD1. The CDR3 extends over 13 amino acids. The junction had 4 bases not matched to a gene; V was cut back by 2 bases and J by 10 bases. In germline, CDR1 is MNHEY, CDR2 SVGAGI. CDR3 DNA: TGTGCCAGCAGTTACGGACAGGGGGGAAGAGCTTTCTTT. Protein: CASSYGQGGRAFF.

In its sample, this clone was seen a few times. The chain uses TRBV24-1 and TRBJ2-2, with 13 bases identical to TRBD2. Germline CDR1 and CDR2: KGHDR and SFDVKD. Trimming took 4 bases from V and 6 from J; bases not matched to a gene: 7. This CDR3 contains 17 residues. The CDR3 region is CATSDITSGRGPGELFF. The DNA for the CDR3 is TGTGCCACCAGTGACATCACTAGCGGGAGGGGACCCGGGGAGCTGTTTTTT.

As DNA, the CDR3 is TGTGCCAGCAGCTCATCGGACAGGGGGAAGGGGGAGCTGTTTTTT. Amino acid sequence: CASSSSDRGKGELFF. The chain recombines TRBV7-2 with TRBJ2-2; 10 positions agree with TRBD1. V shed 4 bases, J shed 8 bases, and the junction held 7 bases outside the gene matches. Germline-derived CDR1 and CDR2 are SGHTA and FQGNSA. This CDR3 has 15 residues.

The chain carries TRBV4-3 and TRBJ1-1; no clear D. Germline V lookup: CDR1 LGHNA, CDR2 YSLEER. V lost 1 base, J lost 11 bases, and 14 bases lay in between. The CDR3 is 13 residues long. In DNA, the CDR3 is TGCGCCAGCAGCCAAGGATCTCGGTCTAAGGCTTTCTTT. Its protein product is CASSQGSRSKAFF.

The chain couples TRBV7-3 to TRBJ2-3; D remains unclear. The CDR3 is made up of 13 amino acids. The germline gives CDR1 SGHTA, CDR2 FQGTGA. Between the trimmed V and J ends, which lost 4 bases and 1 base, there was a span of 6 bases. In nucleotides, the CDR3 is TGTGCCAGCAGCTCAACCGGCACAGATACGCAGTATTTT. Encoded protein: CASSSTGTDTQYF.

The chain has TRBV6-2 or TRBV6-3 and TRBJ2-4; D possibly corresponds to TRBD1 (5 bases). CDR3 length: 14 residues. Between the trimmed V and J ends, which lost 2 bases and 0 bases, there was a span of 5 bases. Looked up from germline, CDR1 is MNHEY and CDR2 is SVGEGT. The CDR3, as DNA: TGTGCCAGCAGTTACGGGGCAGCCAAAAACATTCAGTACTTC. Translated: CASSYGAAKNIQYF.

The chain couples TRBV2 to TRBJ2-2; 12 bases match TRBD2. This CDR3 has 16 residues. The trim removed 6 bases at V and 1 base at J, leaving 3 bases unmatched. Germline lookup yields CDR1 SNHLY and CDR2 FYNNEI. The CDR3 loop reads CASRAGLAGNTGELFF. The CDR3 nucleotides read TGTGCCAGCAGGGCGGGACTAGCGGGGAACACCGGGGAGCTGTTTTTT.

The chain recombines TRBV30 with TRBJ1-1; D call uncertain. The CDR3 loop spans 11 amino acids. Trimming removed 6 bases from V and 4 bases from J, with 9 bases in between. CDR1 is GTSNPN and CDR2 is SVGIG in the germline V gene (reference sequence). The CDR3 sequence is CACYGGTEAFF. The CDR3 DNA follows: TGTGCCTGTTATGGAGGCACTGAAGCTTTCTTT.

CDR3 in amino acids: CASSLGTSGGITDTQYF. CDR3 in DNA: TGTGCCAGCAGCTTAGGGACTAGCGGGGGGATCACAGATACGCAGTATTTT. The chain is built from TRBV11-3 and TRBJ2-3; 14 bases fit TRBD2. Trimming took 1 base from V and 2 from J; bases not matched to a gene: 2. The length of the CDR3 is 17 residues. Germline V gives CDR1 SGHNT, CDR2 YENEEA.

CDR3 region: CASSQAFVGHRGKGNTIYF. CDR3 sequence (DNA): TGTGCCAGCAGCCAAGCCTTCGTCGGGCACAGGGGTAAGGGGAACACCATATATTTT. The rearrangement links TRBV11-2 to TRBJ1-3; 7 bases agree with TRBD1. Germline loops: CDR1 SGHAT, CDR2 FQNNGV. The CDR3 has 19 residues. The trim removed 5 bases at V and 7 bases at J, leaving 23 bases unmatched.

V is TRBV19 and J is TRBJ2-3, with 7 bases aligning to TRBD2. CDR3 length: 14 amino acids. The V segment lost 3 bases and the J segment 5 bases; nucleotides outside the gene matches: 5. Germline V gives CDR1 LNHDA, CDR2 SQIVND (reference sequence). The DNA of the CDR3 is TGTGCCAGTAGTATCGGCGGGAGAAAAGATACGCAGTATTTT. It translates to CASSIGGRKDTQYF.

The chain joins TRBV7-2 to TRBJ2-7, with 13 bases fitting TRBD2. The CDR3 totals 16 residues. Looked up from germline, CDR1 is SGHTA and CDR2 is FQGNSA. V trimming: 5 bases; J trimming: 4 bases; junction bases outside the gene matches: 8. This CDR3 is CASSKGTSGAGYEQYF. CDR3 DNA sequence: TGTGCCAGCAGCAAAGGGACTAGCGGGGCGGGTTACGAGCAGTACTTC.

This sequence joins TRBV5-1 and TRBJ2-3, with 10 positions matching TRBD2. The CDR3 loop spans 15 amino acids. J gave up 2 bases and V 5 bases, and 5 bases lay outside the gene matches. Germline assignment: CDR1 SGHRS and CDR2 YFSETQ. CDR3 protein: CASRPSGGATDTQYF. CDR3 bases: TGCGCCAGCAGGCCCAGCGGGGGGGCCACAGATACGCAGTATTTT.

This chain uses TRBV9 with TRBJ1-3; D unresolved. CDR3 length equals 16 residues. The V and J ends lost 0 bases and 1 base respectively, with 11 bases between them. Germline assignment: CDR1 SGDLS and CDR2 YYNGEE. In DNA, the CDR3 is TGTGCCAGCAGCGTAGACGCAGGCTTATCTGGAAACACCATATATTTT. Amino acid sequence: CASSVDAGLSGNTIYF.

This clone was observed once. The V call is TRBV6-4, the J call TRBJ2-1; 12 nucleotides agree with TRBD2. Germline assignment: CDR1 MRHNA and CDR2 SNTAGT. V lost 2 bases and J lost 4; bases outside the gene matches: 0. CDR3 length equals 15 residues. In DNA, the CDR3 is TGTGCCAGCAGTGACGGGACTAGCGGGTACAATGAGCAGTTCTTC. Translation: CASSDGTSGYNEQFF.

The chain employs TRBV19 and TRBJ1-2, with 10 bases matching TRBD1. Looked up from germline, CDR1 is LNHDA and CDR2 is SQIVND (reference sequence). This CDR3 contains 17 residues. Trimming removed 3 bases from V and 4 bases from J; junction bases left unmatched: 11. The CDR3 bases are TGTGCCAGTAGTATGGGGCGACAGGGGGCGGTGAGCTATGGCTACACCTTC. Residues: CASSMGRQGAVSYGYTF.

The rearrangement uses TRBV27 and TRBJ1-2; D is undetermined. Trimming shortened V by 10 bases and J by 2 bases, and 14 bases separated the two germline ends. Germline CDR1 is MNHEY and CDR2 is SMNVEV (reference sequence). The CDR3 loop spans 13 amino acids. CDR3 DNA sequence: TGTGCCACCCGAACCACACCAAACTATGGCTACACCTTC. Amino acid sequence: CATRTTPNYGYTF.

This rearrangement joins TRBV14 to TRBJ1-1; tentatively, D is TRBD1 (6 bases). The V gene's germline CDR1 is SGHDN and CDR2 FVKESK. Between the trimmed V and J ends, which lost 4 bases and 2 bases, there was a span of 14 bases. The length of the CDR3 is 15 residues. The CDR3 loop is CASSRRPGENTEAFF. The CDR3 DNA is TGTGCCAGCAGCCGACGGCCAGGGGAAAACACTGAAGCTTTCTTT.